What follows are 5 T cell receptor beta chains derived from one specimen sequenced in a study of shared clonotypes between healthy human individuals. Some clones are missing from TCRdb's copy, which holds only in-frame ones; the method was immunoSEQ multiplex PCR. The data show roughly 700,000 clones, 90% seen once. Sequenced material: memory CD8+ T cells from PBMCs. Subset in this sample: CD45RO+ cells pooled with CCR7-negative TemRA cells. The receptors come from a young man in good health. Some clones in this sample may be carry-over from other donors' samples.

V is TRBV13 and J is TRBJ2-5; 7 positions match TRBD2. V gave up 5 bases and J gave up 3 bases; unmatched junction bases: 9. CDR1 and CDR2 (germline): PRHDT, FYEKMQ (reference sequence). The CDR3 is 15 residues long. Here the CDR3 DNA reads TGTGCCAGCAGCGCCGAGCGGGGCAGAAAAGAGACCCAGTACTTC. Translation gives CASSAERGRKETQYF.

In this sample, this clone turned up once. This rearrangement joins TRBV9 to TRBJ2-3; 12 bases map to TRBD2. This CDR3 comprises 19 residues. Germline V CDR1 and CDR2: SGDLS, YYNGEE. J lost 1 base, V lost 4 bases, and 13 bases had no gene match. The CDR3: CASSITPRLAGVGTDTQYF. DNA for the CDR3: TGTGCCAGCAGCATAACGCCCCGACTAGCGGGAGTAGGCACAGATACGCAGTATTTT.

The chain employs TRBV11-3 and TRBJ2-1; 7 bases are a match to TRBD2. V lost 0 bases and J lost 1; bases outside the gene matches: 0. Germline V gives CDR1 SGHNT, CDR2 YENEEA. This CDR3 has 15 amino acids. The CDR3 loop is CASSLELASYNEQFF. For the CDR3, the DNA is TGTGCCAGCAGCTTAGAACTAGCGTCCTACAATGAGCAGTTCTTC. The full variable domain, rest sourced from reference TRBV11-3 and TRBJ2-1, is EAGVVQSPRYKIIEKKQPVAFWCNPISGHNTLYWYLQNLGQGPELLIRYENEEAVDDSQLPKDRFSAERLKGVDSTLKIQPAELGDSAVYLCASSLELASYNEQFFGPGTRLTVL.

V gene TRBV15 combines with J gene TRBJ1-5; 9 bases align to TRBD1. Trimming cost V 3 bases and J 6 bases; bases outside gene matches: 9. Germline CDR1 reads LNHNV; CDR2 reads YYDKDF (reference sequence). CDR3 length: 16 residues. This chain's CDR3 is CATSSDRDRVGQPQHF. For the CDR3, the DNA is TGTGCCACCAGCAGCGACCGGGACAGGGTGGGTCAGCCCCAGCATTTT.

The J gene is TRBJ2-7, the V gene TRBV9, with 7 bases identical to TRBD2. The germline CDR1 and CDR2 sequences are SGDLS and YYNGEE. The CDR3 spans 14 residues. V lost 2 bases to trimming and J lost 5 bases; unmatched junction nucleotides: 7. The CDR3 spells CASSVGGEGDEQYF. CDR3 bases: TGTGCCAGCAGCGTGGGAGGGGAGGGAGACGAGCAGTACTTC.